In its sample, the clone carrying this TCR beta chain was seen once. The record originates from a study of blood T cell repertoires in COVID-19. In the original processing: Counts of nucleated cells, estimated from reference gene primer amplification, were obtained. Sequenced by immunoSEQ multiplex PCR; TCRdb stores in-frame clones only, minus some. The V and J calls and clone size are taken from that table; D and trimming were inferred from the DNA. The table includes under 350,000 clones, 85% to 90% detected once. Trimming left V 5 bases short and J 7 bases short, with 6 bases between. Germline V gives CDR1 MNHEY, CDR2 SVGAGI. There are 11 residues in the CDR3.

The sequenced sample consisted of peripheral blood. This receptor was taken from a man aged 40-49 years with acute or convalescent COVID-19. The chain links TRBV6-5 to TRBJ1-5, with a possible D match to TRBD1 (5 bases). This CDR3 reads CASSPGQPQHF. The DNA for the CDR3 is TGTGCCAGCAGTCCAGGGCAGCCCCAGCATTTT.